The source of this TCR beta chain is a study of shared clonotypes between healthy human individuals. Study-level background: With ages of 18 to 49, the donors were a couple of women and a few men. Each donor's CD8 memory used one plate, CD8 naive two, each CD4 subset three.

Clones were sequenced by immunoSEQ multiplex PCR, and TCRdb holds only the in-frame ones, with some missing. The sample consists of hundreds of thousands of clones, 90% to 98% of them appearing once. The V gene's germline CDR1 is SQVTM and CDR2 ANQGSEA. J lost 0 bases, V lost 2 bases, and 6 bases had no gene match. This CDR3 is built from 16 residues. Naive CD8 cells were CD45RO-negative, positively selected for CCR7, excluding terminally differentiated effector memory CD45RA+ cells. The TCR sequence derives from a man in his thirties or forties in good health. Input material: naive CD8+ T cells sorted from blood. The gene calls are TRBV29-1 and TRBJ2-7; TRBD2 matches at 11 bases. CDR3 residues: CSVEKGTSGSSYEQYF. CDR3 coding DNA: TGCAGCGTTGAAAAGGGGACTAGCGGAAGCTCCTACGAGCAGTACTTC.